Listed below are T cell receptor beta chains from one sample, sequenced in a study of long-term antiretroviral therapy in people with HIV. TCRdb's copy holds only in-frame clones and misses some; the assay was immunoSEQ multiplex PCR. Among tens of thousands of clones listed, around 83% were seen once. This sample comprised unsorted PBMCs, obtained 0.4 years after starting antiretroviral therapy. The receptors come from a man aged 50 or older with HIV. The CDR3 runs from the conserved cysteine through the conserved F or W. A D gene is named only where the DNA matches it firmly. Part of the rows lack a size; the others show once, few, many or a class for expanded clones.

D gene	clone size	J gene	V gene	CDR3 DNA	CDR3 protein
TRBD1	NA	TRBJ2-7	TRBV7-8	TGTGCCAGCAGAGACGGCGGGACAGGGGGCTACGAGCAGTACTTC	CASRDGGTGGYEQYF
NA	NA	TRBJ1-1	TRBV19	TGTGCCAGTAGTCGCGATAAAGGAAGGGAGGTAGCTTTCTTT	CASSRDKGREVAFF
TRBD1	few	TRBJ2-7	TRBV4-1	TGCGCCAGCAGCCTGGGTAGGACAGGGTCCTACGAGCAGTACTTC	CASSLGRTGSYEQYF
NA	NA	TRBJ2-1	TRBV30	TGTGCCTGGAGTGACGCGGTTTACAATGAGCAGTTCTTC	CAWSDAVYNEQFF
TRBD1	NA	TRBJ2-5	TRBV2	TGTGCCAGCAGGGAGACAGGGGTTGTCGAGACCCAGTACTTC	CASRETGVVETQYF
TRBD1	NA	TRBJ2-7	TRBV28	TGTGCCAGCACTGGACAGGTAGGGGAGCAGTACTTC	CASTGQVGEQYF
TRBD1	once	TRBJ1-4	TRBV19	TGTGCCAGTAGCCAGGACAGGGTTAATGAAAAACTGTTTTTT	CASSQDRVNEKLFF
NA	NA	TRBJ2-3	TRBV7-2	TGTGCCAGCAGCTTAGATTTGGTGGTCACAGATACGCAGTATTTT	CASSLDLVVTDTQYF
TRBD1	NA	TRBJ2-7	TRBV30	TGTGCCTGGAGTACCCTACAGGGGATAATTGGGTACGAGCAGTACTTC	CAWSTLQGIIGYEQYF
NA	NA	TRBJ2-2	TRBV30	TGTGCCTGGGGGAGGGGGGGGAACACCGGGGAGCTGTTTTTT	CAWGRGGNTGELFF
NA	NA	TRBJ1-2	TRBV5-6	TGTGCCAGCAGCTTGGTCCGGGGAGGAAACTATGGCTACACCTTC	CASSLVRGGNYGYTF
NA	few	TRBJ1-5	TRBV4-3	TGCGCCAGCAGCCAAGGAGAGGGACAGCCCCAGCATTTT	CASSQGEGQPQHF
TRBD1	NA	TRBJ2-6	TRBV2	TGTGCCAGCAGTAGGGACAGGGTTAACTCTGGGGCCAACGTCCTGACTTTC	CASSRDRVNSGANVLTF
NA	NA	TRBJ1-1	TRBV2	TGTGCCAGCAGGCAGGGACATATGAACACTGAAGCTTTCTTT	CASRQGHMNTEAFF
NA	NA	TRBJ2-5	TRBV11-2	TGTGCCAGCAGCTTAGGCGCCGGGGAGACCCAGTACTTC	CASSLGAGETQYF
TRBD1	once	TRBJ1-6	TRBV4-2	TGTGCCAGCAGCCAAGAGGGACAGACTACGAGCTCCTATAATTCACCCCTCCACTTT	CASSQEGQTTSSYNSPLHF
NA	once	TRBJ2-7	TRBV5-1	TGCGCCAGCAGCTTGGTAGGGGACGAGCAGTACTTC	CASSLVGDEQYF
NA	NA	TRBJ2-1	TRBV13	TGTGCCAGCAGCTCAACAGTTAAGGATGAGCAGTTCTTC	CASSSTVKDEQFF
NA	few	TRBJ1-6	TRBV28	TGTGCCAGCAGTTTAAAGATAGAGGGACGCTCCTATAATTCACCCCTCCACTTT	CASSLKIEGRSYNSPLHF
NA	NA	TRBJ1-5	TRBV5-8	TGTGCCAGCAGCGGGGGGGGACTTAGCAATCAGCCCCAGCATTTT	CASSGGGLSNQPQHF
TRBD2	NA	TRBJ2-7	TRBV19	TGTGCCAGTAGTATCCGATTAGCGGGGGGAACCTACGAGCAGTACTTC	CASSIRLAGGTYEQYF
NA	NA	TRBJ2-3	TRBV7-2	TGTGCCAGCAGCTTGAGGGGGAACGGGGGAGGCAAGAACACAGATACGCAGTATTTT	CASSLRGNGGGKNTDTQYF
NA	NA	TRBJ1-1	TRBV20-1	TGCAGTGCTAGGGAGAACACTGAAGCTTTCTTT	CSARENTEAFF
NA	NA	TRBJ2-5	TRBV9	TGTGCCAGCAGCGTATACGAGGGGCTAGGGGAGACCCAGTACTTC	CASSVYEGLGETQYF
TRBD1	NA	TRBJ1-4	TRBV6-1	TGTGCCAGCAGTGAAATTGGGACAGCCTTTAATGAAAAACTGTTTTTT	CASSEIGTAFNEKLFF
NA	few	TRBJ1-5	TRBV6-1	TGTGCCAGCAGTGAGTACCGGCAGCCCCAGCATTTT	CASSEYRQPQHF
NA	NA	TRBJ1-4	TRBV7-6	TGTGCCAGCAGCTCGAAGATACAGGGCTTACTTGCAACTAATGAAAAACTGTTTTTT	CASSSKIQGLLATNEKLFF
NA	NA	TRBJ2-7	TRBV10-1	TGCGCCAGCAGTGAGCCGGACAGTAACTACGAGCAGTACTTC	CASSEPDSNYEQYF
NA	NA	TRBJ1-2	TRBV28	TGTGCCAGCAGTTTACCAATGTCTGGCGGGGCCAGGGGCTACACCTTC	CASSLPMSGGARGYTF
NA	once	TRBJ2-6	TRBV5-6	TGTGCCAGCAGCTTGCCCGGGACATTGGTAGCTGGGGCCAACGTCCTGACTTTC	CASSLPGTLVAGANVLTF